These T cell receptor beta chains were read from a single sample in a study of cytomegalovirus exposure and HLA in healthy donors. TCRdb's copy holds only in-frame clones and misses some; the assay was immunoSEQ multiplex PCR. The data show about 160,000 clones, with approximately 80% seen just once and about 9.9% held by the top ten. The sample taken for sequencing was PBMCs. Source of these receptors: a man between 18 and 29 years old in good health and CMV-seropositive. The CDR3 runs from the conserved cysteine through the conserved F or W. A D gene is named only where the DNA matches it firmly. Some rows have no size entry. The others give once, few or many, or a class for an expanded clone.

D | size | J | V | CDR3 | DNA
TRBD2 | . | TRBJ2-1 | TRBV30 | CAWAGLGHNEQFF | TGTGCCTGGGCGGGACTAGGCCACAATGAGCAGTTCTTC
TRBD2 | . | TRBJ2-1 | TRBV5-4 | CASSLGGAAGYNEQFF | TGTGCCAGCAGCTTAGGTGGGGCAGCGGGGTACAATGAGCAGTTCTTC
TRBD2 | . | TRBJ2-1 | TRBV19 | CASGAGVYNEQFF | TGTGCCAGTGGGGCGGGAGTCTACAATGAGCAGTTCTTC
TRBD2 | few | TRBJ2-1 | TRBV30 | CAWSSGSGQNEQFF | TGTGCCTGGAGTAGCGGGAGTGGTCAAAATGAGCAGTTCTTC
. | . | TRBJ1-3 | TRBV7-8 | CASSFAGTTPGNTIYF | TGTGCCAGCAGCTTCGCCGGGACAACCCCTGGAAACACCATATATTTT
. | . | TRBJ2-6 | TRBV25-1 | CASSQQGPGANVLTF | TGTGCCAGCAGCCAACAGGGTCCTGGGGCCAACGTCCTGACTTTC
. | . | TRBJ2-5 | TRBV7-7 | CASSPSDRQETQYF | TGTGCCAGCAGCCCGTCGGACAGACAAGAGACCCAGTACTTC
. | . | TRBJ1-1 | TRBV19 | CASSAGLYTEAFF | TGTGCCAGTAGTGCCGGACTCTACACTGAAGCTTTCTTT
. | . | TRBJ1-3 | TRBV27 | CASSFSRAGNTIYF | TGTGCCAGCAGTTTCAGCAGGGCTGGAAACACCATATATTTT
. | . | TRBJ1-1 | TRBV25-1 | CASSSQGHQDTEAFF | TGTGCCAGCAGTAGTCAGGGCCATCAGGACACTGAAGCTTTCTTT
TRBD2 | . | TRBJ2-1 | TRBV2 | CASTLSGGAGEQFF | TGTGCCAGCACTCTGAGCGGGGGGGCAGGTGAGCAGTTCTTC
. | . | TRBJ1-6 | TRBV30 | CAWSRTDSPLHF | TGTGCCTGGAGTAGGACAGACTCACCCCTCCACTTT
TRBD2 | . | TRBJ2-7 | TRBV6-6 | CASSYSTSGTYEQYF | TGTGCCAGCAGTTACTCCACTAGCGGAACCTACGAGCAGTACTTC
. | . | TRBJ2-2 | TRBV30 | CAWSPPATGELFF | TGTGCCTGGAGTCCCCCCGCGACCGGGGAGCTGTTTTTT
. | . | TRBJ1-3 | TRBV2 | CASSEARGNTIYF | TGTGCCAGCAGTGAAGCGCGTGGAAACACCATATATTTT
TRBD2 | few | TRBJ2-1 | TRBV7-8 | CASSLFAGGFDEQFF | TGTGCCAGCAGCCTATTCGCGGGAGGTTTCGATGAGCAGTTCTTC
TRBD1 | . | TRBJ1-4 | TRBV30 | CAWRTGWNEKLFF | TGTGCCTGGAGGACAGGGTGGAATGAAAAACTGTTTTTT
. | . | TRBJ2-2 | TRBV6-1 | CASSISNTGELFF | TGTGCCAGCTCTATTTCGAACACCGGGGAGCTGTTTTTT
. | . | TRBJ1-2 | TRBV4-3 | CASSRTRDTRVYGYTF | TGCGCCAGCAGCCGGACCCGGGACACCCGAGTTTATGGCTACACCTTC
. | . | TRBJ2-7 | TRBV7-9 | CASSVLTVMNYEQYF | TGTGCCAGCAGCGTTCTGACAGTAATGAACTACGAGCAGTACTTC
. | . | TRBJ1-3 | TRBV9 | CASSAGHYLTGNTIYF | TGTGCCAGCAGCGCCGGACATTACCTCACTGGAAACACCATATATTTT
TRBD1 | . | TRBJ1-1 | TRBV19 | CASSVAGQGNTEAFF | TGTGCCAGTAGTGTCGCGGGACAGGGAAACACTGAAGCTTTCTTT
TRBD2 | few | TRBJ2-3 | TRBV6-5 | CASSPSGVSTDTQYF | TGTGCCAGCAGCCCTAGCGGGGTTAGCACAGATACGCAGTATTTT
. | . | TRBJ1-2 | TRBV9 | CASSVDSNYGYTF | TGTGCCAGCAGCGTAGACAGTAACTATGGCTACACCTTC
TRBD1 | . | TRBJ2-3 | TRBV2 | CASTAGGGDTQYF | TGTGCCAGCACAGCAGGGGGCGGGGATACGCAGTATTTT
. | . | TRBJ2-5 | TRBV15 | CATSRDLSTQETQYF | TGTGCCACCAGCAGAGATCTGTCGACTCAAGAGACCCAGTACTTC
TRBD2 | . | TRBJ2-3 | TRBV27 | CASRPLAGGLADTQYF | TGTGCCAGCAGGCCGCTAGCGGGAGGTTTGGCAGATACGCAGTATTTT
. | . | TRBJ1-3 | TRBV19 | CASGLRTASGNTIYF | TGTGCCAGTGGGTTGAGGACAGCCTCTGGAAACACCATATATTTT
TRBD1 | . | TRBJ1-3 | TRBV9 | CASSVAGQGVENTIYF | TGTGCCAGCAGCGTAGCGGGACAGGGAGTTGAAAACACCATATATTTT
TRBD1 | . | TRBJ2-7 | TRBV10-3 | CAISESGQGREQYF | TGTGCCATCAGTGAGTCGGGACAGGGGAGGGAGCAGTACTTC
TRBD2 | . | TRBJ2-1 | TRBV10-1 | CASSEQREAHNEQFF | TGCGCCAGCAGTGAGCAGCGGGAGGCGCACAATGAGCAGTTCTTC
TRBD2 | . | TRBJ2-7 | TRBV7-9 | CASSKAAGGLYEQYF | TGTGCCAGCAGCAAAGCAGCGGGGGGGCTCTACGAGCAGTACTTC
. | . | TRBJ1-2 | TRBV6-1 | CASSLGQNYGYTF | TGTGCCAGCAGTCTCGGACAGAACTATGGCTACACCTTC
TRBD2 | once | TRBJ2-1 | TRBV10-3 | CAISPARGGGLAGSNEQFF | TGTGCCATCAGTCCCGCCCGCGGAGGGGGGCTAGCGGGTAGCAATGAGCAGTTCTTC
TRBD1 | . | TRBJ2-5 | TRBV29-1 | CSAGQGNRETQYF | TGCAGCGCTGGACAGGGGAATAGGGAGACCCAGTACTTC
. | . | TRBJ2-7 | TRBV6-5 | CASSYGGDPYEQYF | TGTGCCAGCAGTTACGGGGGCGATCCCTACGAGCAGTACTTC
. | . | TRBJ1-5 | TRBV2 | CASSRGSLSNQPQHF | TGTGCCAGCAGTAGGGGCAGTCTTAGCAATCAGCCCCAGCATTTT
. | . | TRBJ1-1 | TRBV15 | CATSRVNQQGYPEAFF | TGTGCCACCAGCAGAGTAAACCAGCAGGGGTACCCTGAAGCTTTCTTT